Listed here are 2 T cell receptor beta chains from one sample, sequenced in a study of blood T cells in healthy people across ages. With a J-beta primer mix and a sample-barcoded 5' primer, a second PCR ran about 7 to 11 cycles. TCRdb re-derived calls from the 5' RACE reads in MiXCR, one entry per CDR3 protein. The sample contains some 940,000 distinct CDR3 sequences, just under 30% of which appear only once. The sample was also linked to a second study, of T cells of mothers and their children.

Sequencing input: blood. The receptor source for this set is a woman aged 40 to 50 in good health.

This clonotype was seen many times. V usage is TRBV6-5 and J usage is TRBJ1-2, with 7 bases lining up with TRBD1. Germline V gene data show CDR1 as MNHEY and CDR2 as SVGAGI. V was pared by 7 bases and J by 1 base, with 3 bases of the junction left unmatched. The CDR3 has 13 amino acids. The DNA for the CDR3 is TGTGCCAGCAACAGGGGCTTTAACTATGGCTACACCTTC. It yields the protein CASNRGFNYGYTF.

This clonotype showed up just a few times. The V call is TRBV18, the J call TRBJ2-1, with D perhaps matching TRBD1 (6 bases). The V and J ends lost 6 bases and 9 bases respectively, with 18 bases between them. Germline V lookup: CDR1 KGHSH, CDR2 LQKENI. CDR3 size: 14 residues. The CDR3, as DNA: TGTGCCAGCTCTCCTGAAACGACAGGCGGTGAGCAGTTCTTC. This encodes CASSPETTGGEQFF. Supplemented by reference TRBV18 and TRBJ2-1, the full variable domain reads NAGVMQNPRHLVRRRGQEARLRCSPMKGHSHVYWYRQLPEEGLKFMVYLQKENIIDESGMPKERFSAEFPKEGPSILRIQQVVRGDSAAYFCASSPETTGGEQFFGPGTRLTVL.